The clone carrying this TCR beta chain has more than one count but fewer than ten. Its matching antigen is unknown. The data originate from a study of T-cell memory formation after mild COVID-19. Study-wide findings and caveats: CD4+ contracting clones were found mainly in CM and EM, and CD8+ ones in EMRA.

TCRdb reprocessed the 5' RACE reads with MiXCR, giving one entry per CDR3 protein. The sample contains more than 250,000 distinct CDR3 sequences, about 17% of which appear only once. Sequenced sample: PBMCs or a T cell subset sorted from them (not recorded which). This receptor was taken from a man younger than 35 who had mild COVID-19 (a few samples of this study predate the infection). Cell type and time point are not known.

The CDR3 coding sequence is TGCGCCAGCAGCCAATCGGGACTAGGGACAGATACGCAGTATTTT. Translated: CASSQSGLGTDTQYF. The V and J genes are TRBV4-3 and TRBJ2-3; 8 bases align to TRBD2. The germline V gene encodes CDR1 LGHNA and CDR2 YSLEER. The V segment lost 2 bases and the J segment 3 bases; nucleotides outside the gene matches: 4. The CDR3 has 15 amino acids.